Below are 25 T cell receptor beta chains sequenced from a single sample in a study of OX40 agonist ivuxolimab in advanced cancers. Method: immunoSEQ multiplex PCR; TCRdb's copy keeps in-frame clones and lacks some. The data contain just over 50,000 clones, about 90% of them singletons. The sample was CD4+ or CD8+ T cells sorted from blood, taken in a trial of the OX40 agonist ivuxolimab. The receptors come from an adult with an advanced solid tumor such as melanoma, head and neck, liver or kidney cancer.

This chain links TRBV4-2 with TRBJ1-3; D is possibly TRBD1 (5 bases). V was trimmed by 4 bases and J by 0 bases, leaving 10 bases between them. The CDR3 totals 15 residues. CDR1 is LGHNA, CDR2 YNFKEQ, per germline. The CDR3 coding sequence is TGTGCCAGCAGCCTTCCCGGGGCCTCTGGAAACACCATATATTTT. Its translation is CASSLPGASGNTIYF.

The CDR3 nucleotides read TGTGCCAGCAATCCTTCCAGCTCCTACAATGAGCAGTTCTTC. Encoded protein: CASNPSSSYNEQFF. The V gene is TRBV2, the J gene TRBJ2-1; no definite D call. Trimming stripped 7 bases from V and 0 bases from J, with 10 bases between. Germline V lookup: CDR1 SNHLY, CDR2 FYNNEI. CDR3 length: 14 residues.

The rearrangement joins TRBV7-6 to TRBJ1-5; D is perhaps TRBD1 (6 bases). With 3 bases removed from V and 6 bases from J, the gap between germline ends came to 21 bases. The CDR3 has 17 amino acids. Germline values: CDR1 SGHVS, CDR2 FNYEAQ. The CDR3 DNA follows: TGTGCCAGCAGCTTGATTTGGACAGTCTCCATAGGTCAGCCCCAGCATTTT. Its protein product is CASSLIWTVSIGQPQHF.

Details on this clone: This sample also contains other DNA sequences that code for the same CDR3. The chain joins TRBV5-1 to TRBJ2-3; D may be TRBD1 or TRBD2 (5 bases each). The CDR3 totals 14 residues. Trimming removed 0 bases at V and 4 bases at J, with 9 bases between. Germline values: CDR1 SGHRS, CDR2 YFSETQ. The CDR3 DNA reads as TGCGCCAGCAGCTTGGGTGGGGGTTCAGATACGCAGTATTTT. This codes for CASSLGGGSDTQYF. Full variable domain (remainder filled in from reference TRBV5-1 and TRBJ2-3): KAGVTQTPRYLIKTRGQQVTLSCSPISGHRSVSWYQQTPGQGLQFLFEYFSETQRNKGNFPGRFSGRQFSNSRSEMNVSTLELGDSALYLCASSLGGGSDTQYFGPGTRLTVL.

The rearrangement joins TRBV10-2 to TRBJ2-4, with 7 nucleotides matching TRBD2. This CDR3 has 14 residues. The trim removed 4 bases at V and 2 bases at J, leaving 2 bases unmatched. Germline values: CDR1 WSHSY, CDR2 SAAADI. The CDR3 reads CASSGLAPKNIQYF. The CDR3 DNA is TGCGCCAGCAGTGGACTAGCACCCAAAAACATTCAGTACTTC.

The genes are TRBV6-5 and TRBJ1-2; 10 bases are a match to TRBD1. V dropped 6 bases and J dropped 8; count of bases not matched to a gene: 9. CDR3 length: 14 amino acids. Germline CDR1 MNHEY, CDR2 SVGAGI. Here the CDR3 reads CASSPTGGAGGYTF. CDR3 bases: TGTGCCAGCAGCCCGACAGGGGGCGCGGGAGGCTACACCTTC.

The chain couples TRBV9 to TRBJ2-1; possibly TRBD2 for D (6 bases). Between the trimmed V and J ends, which lost 4 bases and 0 bases, there was a span of 17 bases. Germline values: CDR1 SGDLS, CDR2 YYNGEE. CDR3 length: 17 residues. The CDR3: CASSQKGLPSSYNEQFF. The CDR3 DNA is TGTGCCAGCAGCCAGAAGGGACTCCCGAGCTCCTACAATGAGCAGTTCTTC.

V and J are TRBV19 and TRBJ2-3; D remains unclear. Germline CDR1 reads LNHDA; CDR2 reads SQIVND (reference sequence). The length of the CDR3 is 13 residues. Trimming pared 3 bases from V and 2 bases from J, leaving 6 bases between. The CDR3 DNA sequence: TGTGCCAGTAGTATTTTCCCCACAGATACGCAGTATTTT. This sequence encodes CASSIFPTDTQYF. Full variable domain (missing parts from reference TRBV19 and TRBJ2-3): DGGITQSPKYLFRKEGQNVTLSCEQNLNHDAMYWYRQDPGQGLRLIYYSQIVNDFQKGDIAEGYSVSREKKESFPLTVTSAQKNPTAFYLCASSIFPTDTQYFGPGTRLTVL.

The CDR3 DNA reads as TGTGCCAGTCAGGACGGGCGCACAGATACGCAGTATTTT. Its translation is CASQDGRTDTQYF. The V gene is TRBV18, the J gene TRBJ2-3; D gene unclear. The CDR3 has 13 amino acids. Trimming shortened V by 9 bases and J by 1 base, and 11 bases separated the two germline ends. Looked up from germline, CDR1 is KGHSH and CDR2 is LQKENI.

A single count supports this clone. The V and J genes are TRBV9 and TRBJ1-3; 9 bases line up with TRBD1. Germline V gene lookup returns CDR1 SGDLS and CDR2 YYNGEE. The trim removed 0 bases at V and 4 bases at J, leaving 8 bases unmatched. The CDR3 is made up of 17 amino acids. CDR3 sequence (DNA): TGTGCCAGCAGCGTAGCTCTAGAGACAGGGGGAGGAAACACCATATATTTT. Its translation is CASSVALETGGGNTIYF.

The chain uses TRBV5-1 and TRBJ1-1; D perhaps matches TRBD1 (6 bases). V lost 4 bases and J lost 1, with 14 bases in between. Germline V gene lookup returns CDR1 SGHRS and CDR2 YFSETQ. The CDR3 sequence is 15 residues long. The DNA for the CDR3 is TGCGCCAGCAGCGATCAGGGGCCCCAGAACACTGAAGCTTTCTTT. This codes for CASSDQGPQNTEAFF.

This clone was counted only a few times. The V and J genes are TRBV5-1 and TRBJ1-1; D call uncertain. Germline V lookup: CDR1 SGHRS, CDR2 YFSETQ. The V end lost 0 bases, the J end lost 0 bases, and 6 bases lay between the germline ends. CDR3 length equals 14 residues. The CDR3: CASSLDGMNTEAFF. The CDR3 DNA reads as TGCGCCAGCAGCTTGGATGGGATGAACACTGAAGCTTTCTTT.

This clone has only one observation. The J gene is TRBJ2-3, the V gene TRBV27; either TRBD1 or TRBD2 may fit D (7 bases each). Germline V gene lookup returns CDR1 MNHEY and CDR2 SMNVEV (reference sequence). Trimming cost V 6 bases and J 5 bases, with 12 bases left between them. The CDR3 runs 13 residues. The CDR3 DNA sequence: TGTGCCAGCAGCGACAGGGAGGGAGATACGCAGTATTTT. Amino acid sequence: CASSDREGDTQYF.

The rearrangement joins TRBV11-2 to TRBJ2-3, with 7 bases fitting TRBD1. Germline CDR1 and CDR2: SGHAT and FQNNGV. Germline trimming cut 5 bases from V and 6 bases from J; bases unmatched to any gene: 5. There are 13 residues in the CDR3. The CDR3 loop reads CASSKQGWDTQYF. The CDR3 region has the DNA TGTGCCAGCAGCAAACAGGGGTGGGATACGCAGTATTTT.

The chain employs TRBV10-2 and TRBJ1-2; a weak D match, TRBD1 (6 bases). The CDR3 totals 12 residues. Trimming removed 6 bases at V and 8 bases at J, with 13 bases between. CDR1 and CDR2 from the germline V gene are WSHSY and SAAADI. This CDR3 reads CASSPRQAGYTF. The CDR3 DNA reads TGCGCCAGCAGCCCTAGACAGGCGGGCTACACCTTC.

For the CDR3, the DNA is TGTGCCAGCAGCTTATATGCCGGGACAGGGAATTACAATGAGCAGTTCTTC. This codes for CASSLYAGTGNYNEQFF. V gene TRBV7-2 combines with J gene TRBJ2-1, with 9 bases that match TRBD1. The junction had 9 bases not matched to a gene; V was cut back by 2 bases and J by 4 bases. CDR3 length: 17 amino acids. The germline gives CDR1 SGHTA, CDR2 FQGNSA.

The rearrangement links TRBV28 to TRBJ2-5, with TRBD2 matching 7 bases. CDR1 and CDR2 (germline): MDHEN, SYDVKM. The CDR3 loop spans 14 amino acids. V shed 7 bases, J shed 2 bases, and the junction held 7 bases outside the gene matches. CDR3 in amino acids: CASIERGPQETQYF. The CDR3, as DNA: TGTGCCAGCATCGAGCGGGGCCCACAAGAGACCCAGTACTTC.

The chain couples TRBV5-5 to TRBJ1-1; D remains unclear. Germline V gene lookup returns CDR1 SGHKS and CDR2 YYEKEE (reference sequence). The CDR3 spans 11 residues. Trimming pared 4 bases from V and 11 bases from J, leaving 12 bases between. The CDR3 DNA reads TGTGCCAGCAGCCAGGCGTCGCTGGCTTTCTTT. Its protein product is CASSQASLAFF.

This sequence joins TRBV11-3 and TRBJ2-1, with 7 bases aligning to TRBD2. V shed 0 bases and J 3 bases; nucleotides not matched to a gene: 5. Germline V lookup: CDR1 SGHNT, CDR2 YENEEA. The CDR3 spans 16 residues. CDR3: CASSLDRGVGYNEQFF. The CDR3 DNA follows: TGTGCCAGCAGCTTAGATCGGGGGGTTGGCTACAATGAGCAGTTCTTC.

The V and J genes are TRBV6-5 and TRBJ1-2; no clear D. Looked up from germline, CDR1 is MNHEY and CDR2 is SVGAGI. The CDR3 contains 14 residues. Trimming stripped 6 bases from V and 0 bases from J, with 11 bases between. The CDR3 sequence: CASSHSTANYGYTF. CDR3 DNA sequence: TGTGCCAGCAGCCATAGCACAGCTAACTATGGCTACACCTTC.

The chain employs TRBV7-9 and TRBJ2-2, with unresolved D. The CDR3 loop spans 16 amino acids. The germline V gene has CDR1 SEHNR and CDR2 FQNEAQ (reference sequence). V gave up 4 bases and J gave up 0 bases, with 12 bases separating them. CDR3 nucleotides: TGTGCCAGCAGCTACTATTGGACGACGAACACCGGGGAGCTGTTTTTT. This gives the protein CASSYYWTTNTGELFF.

The chain combines TRBV2 with TRBJ1-4; D ambiguous. The germline V gene has CDR1 SNHLY and CDR2 FYNNEI. V lost 6 bases and J 1 base, leaving 12 bases between the germline ends. This CDR3 is built from 15 residues. CDR3 nucleotides: TGTGCCAGCAGGGGCAGCTTGTTAACTAATGAAAAACTGTTTTTT. Amino acids: CASRGSLLTNEKLFF.

The chain joins TRBV5-4 to TRBJ2-3; D assignment may be TRBD1 or TRBD2 (5 bases each). Trimming left V 5 bases short and J 4 bases short, with 14 bases between. Germline CDR1 is SGHNT and CDR2 is YYREEE (reference sequence). There are 14 residues in the CDR3. The CDR3 DNA is TGTGCCAGCAGTCGAGGGGCCCTACCAGATACGCAGTATTTT. This translates into CASSRGALPDTQYF.

The chain uses TRBV5-8 and TRBJ1-6, with D possibly TRBD1 on 5 matching bases. The CDR3 runs 15 residues. Trimming removed 2 bases from V and 7 bases from J, with 13 bases in between. Germline CDR1 SGHTS, CDR2 YDEGEE. The CDR3: CASSLAAGLNSPLHF. The CDR3 bases are TGTGCCAGCAGCTTAGCGGCGGGGCTGAATTCACCCCTCCACTTT.

V gene TRBV6-6 combines with J gene TRBJ2-7; D remains unclear. The CDR3 covers 14 residues. Trimming stripped 0 bases from V and 1 base from J, with 7 bases between. The germline CDR1 and CDR2 sequences are MNHNY and SVGAGI (reference sequence). CDR3: CASSYSYPSYEQYF. The CDR3 DNA sequence: TGTGCCAGCAGTTACTCGTATCCTTCCTACGAGCAGTACTTC.